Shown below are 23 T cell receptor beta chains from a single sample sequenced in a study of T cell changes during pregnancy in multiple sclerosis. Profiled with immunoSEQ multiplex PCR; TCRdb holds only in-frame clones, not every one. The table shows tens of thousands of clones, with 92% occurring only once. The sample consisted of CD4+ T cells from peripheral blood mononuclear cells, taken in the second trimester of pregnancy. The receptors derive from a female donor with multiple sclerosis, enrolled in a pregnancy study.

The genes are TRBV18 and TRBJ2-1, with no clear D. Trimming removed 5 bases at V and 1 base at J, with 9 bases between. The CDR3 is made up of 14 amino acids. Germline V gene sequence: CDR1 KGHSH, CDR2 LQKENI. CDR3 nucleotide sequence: TGTGCCAGCTCAGCTCGCGAATCCTACAATGAGCAGTTCTTC. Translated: CASSARESYNEQFF.

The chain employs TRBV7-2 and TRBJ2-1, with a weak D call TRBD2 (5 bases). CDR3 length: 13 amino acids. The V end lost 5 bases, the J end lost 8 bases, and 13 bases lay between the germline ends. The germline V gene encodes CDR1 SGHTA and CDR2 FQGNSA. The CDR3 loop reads CASSLRWRDEQFF. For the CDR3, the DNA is TGTGCCAGCAGCCTCAGGTGGCGGGATGAGCAGTTCTTC.

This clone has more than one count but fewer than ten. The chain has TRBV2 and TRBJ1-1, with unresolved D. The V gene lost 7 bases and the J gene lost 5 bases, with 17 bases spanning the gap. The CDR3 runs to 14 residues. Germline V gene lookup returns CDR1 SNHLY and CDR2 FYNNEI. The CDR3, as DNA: TGTGCCAGCATCCTCCGGGAGGTGGGAACTGAAGCTTTCTTT. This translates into CASILREVGTEAFF. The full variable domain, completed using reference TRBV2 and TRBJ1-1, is EPEVTQTPSHQVTQMGQEVILRCVPISNHLYFYWYRQILGQKVEFLVSFYNNEISEKSEIFDDQFSVERPDGSNFTLKIRSTKLEDSAMYFCASILREVGTEAFFGQGTRLTVV.

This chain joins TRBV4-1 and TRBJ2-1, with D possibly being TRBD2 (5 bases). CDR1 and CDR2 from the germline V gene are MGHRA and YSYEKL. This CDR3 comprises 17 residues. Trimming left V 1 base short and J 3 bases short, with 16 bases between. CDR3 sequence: CASSQGRASSNYNEQFF. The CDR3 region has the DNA TGCGCCAGCAGCCAAGGTCGCGCTAGCTCCAACTACAATGAGCAGTTCTTC.

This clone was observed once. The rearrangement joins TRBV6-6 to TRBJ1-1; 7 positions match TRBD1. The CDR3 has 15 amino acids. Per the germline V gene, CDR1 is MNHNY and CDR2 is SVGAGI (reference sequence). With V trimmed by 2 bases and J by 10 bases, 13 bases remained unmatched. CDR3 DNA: TGTGCCAGCAGTTACCCTGGACAGGTCCTTCAACGAGCTTTCTTT. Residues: CASSYPGQVLQRAFF.

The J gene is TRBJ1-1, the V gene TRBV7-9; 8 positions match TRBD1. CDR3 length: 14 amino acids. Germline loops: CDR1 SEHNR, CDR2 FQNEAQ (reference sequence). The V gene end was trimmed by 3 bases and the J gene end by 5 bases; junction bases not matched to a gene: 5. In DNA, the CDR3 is TGTGCCAGCAGCTTGCAGGGGGCGGGTACTGAAGCTTTCTTT. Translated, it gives CASSLQGAGTEAFF.

CDR3 sequence: CASSLADHAGMGVDQPQHF. In nucleotides, the CDR3 is TGTGCCAGCAGCTTAGCGGATCATGCAGGAATGGGCGTGGATCAGCCCCAGCATTTT. The chain recombines TRBV7-9 with TRBJ1-5; D not resolved. Trimming took off 0 bases at V and 5 bases at J, with 23 bases between the two ends. The CDR3 contains 19 residues. Germline V gene sequence: CDR1 SEHNR, CDR2 FQNEAQ (reference sequence).

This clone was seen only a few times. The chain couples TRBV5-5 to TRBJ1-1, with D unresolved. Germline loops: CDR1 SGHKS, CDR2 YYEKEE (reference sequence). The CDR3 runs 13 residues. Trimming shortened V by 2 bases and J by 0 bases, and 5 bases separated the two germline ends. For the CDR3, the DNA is TGTGCCAGCAGCTTTGCGGTGAACACTGAAGCTTTCTTT. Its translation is CASSFAVNTEAFF.

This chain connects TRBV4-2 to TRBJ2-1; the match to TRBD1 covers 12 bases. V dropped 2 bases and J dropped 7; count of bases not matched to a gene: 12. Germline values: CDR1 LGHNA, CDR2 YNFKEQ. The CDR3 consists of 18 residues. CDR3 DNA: TGTGCCAGCAGCCAATGGGGACAGGGGGCAGTGGGGGCGAATGAGCAGTTCTTC. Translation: CASSQWGQGAVGANEQFF.

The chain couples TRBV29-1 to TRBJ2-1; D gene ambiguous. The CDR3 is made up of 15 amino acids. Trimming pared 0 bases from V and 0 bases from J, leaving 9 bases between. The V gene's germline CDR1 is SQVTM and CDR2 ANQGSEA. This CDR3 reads CSVEDIASSYNEQFF. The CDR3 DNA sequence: TGCAGCGTTGAAGATATCGCTAGCTCCTACAATGAGCAGTTCTTC.

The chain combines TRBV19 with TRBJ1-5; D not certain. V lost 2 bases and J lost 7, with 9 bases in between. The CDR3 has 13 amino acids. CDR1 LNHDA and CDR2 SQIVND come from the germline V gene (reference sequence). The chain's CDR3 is CASSIRETQPQHF. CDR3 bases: TGTGCCAGTAGTATAAGGGAGACGCAGCCCCAGCATTTT.

CDR3 loop: CASSQGSEGGLTQYF. The CDR3 nucleotides are TGTGCCAGCAGCCAAGGGAGTGAGGGAGGGCTTACGCAGTATTTT. The rearrangement links TRBV4-2 to TRBJ2-3, with 7 bases fitting TRBD2. Unmatched junction bases numbered 9, after V lost 1 base and J lost 8 bases. CDR1 and CDR2 (germline): LGHNA, YNFKEQ. This CDR3 comprises 15 residues.

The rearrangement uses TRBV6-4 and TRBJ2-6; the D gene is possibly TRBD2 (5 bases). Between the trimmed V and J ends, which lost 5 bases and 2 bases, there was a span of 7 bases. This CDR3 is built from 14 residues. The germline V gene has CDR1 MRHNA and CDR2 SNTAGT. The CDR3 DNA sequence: TGTGCCAGCAGTCAGGAGGCTGGGGCCAACGTCCTGACTTTC. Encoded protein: CASSQEAGANVLTF.

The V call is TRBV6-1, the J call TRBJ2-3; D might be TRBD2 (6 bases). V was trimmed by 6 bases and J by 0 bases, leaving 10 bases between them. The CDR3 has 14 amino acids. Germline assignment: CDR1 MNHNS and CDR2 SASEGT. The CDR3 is CASRAGYSTDTQYF. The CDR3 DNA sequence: TGTGCCAGCAGAGCGGGCTACAGCACAGATACGCAGTATTTT.

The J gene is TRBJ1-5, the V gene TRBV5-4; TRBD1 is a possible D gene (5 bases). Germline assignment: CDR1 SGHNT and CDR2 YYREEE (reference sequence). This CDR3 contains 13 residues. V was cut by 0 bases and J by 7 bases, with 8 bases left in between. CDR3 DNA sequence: TGTGCCAGCAGCTTGGCCGGGGGGCAGCCCCAGCATTTT. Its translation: CASSLAGGQPQHF.

The CDR3 is CASSWDTNTGELFF. For the CDR3, the DNA is TGTGCCAGCAGCTGGGACACCAACACCGGGGAGCTGTTTTTT. The chain couples TRBV5-4 to TRBJ2-2; D might be TRBD1 (6 bases). The CDR3 length is 14 residues. Germline CDR1 reads SGHNT; CDR2 reads YYREEE (reference sequence). V was clipped by 3 bases and J by 2 bases, with 8 bases between them.

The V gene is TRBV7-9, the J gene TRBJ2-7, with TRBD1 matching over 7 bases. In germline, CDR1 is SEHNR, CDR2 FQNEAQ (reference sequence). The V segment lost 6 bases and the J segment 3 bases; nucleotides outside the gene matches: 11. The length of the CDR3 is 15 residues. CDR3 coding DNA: TGTGCCAGCAGGCCCCGACAGGGATCGAGCTACGAGCAGTACTTC. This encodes CASRPRQGSSYEQYF.

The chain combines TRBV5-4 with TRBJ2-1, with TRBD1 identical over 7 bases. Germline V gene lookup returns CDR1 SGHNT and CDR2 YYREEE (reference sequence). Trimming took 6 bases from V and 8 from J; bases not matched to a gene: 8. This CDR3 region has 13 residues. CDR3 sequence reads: CASTRQGMDEQFF. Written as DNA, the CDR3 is TGTGCCAGCACCCGACAGGGTATGGATGAGCAGTTCTTC.

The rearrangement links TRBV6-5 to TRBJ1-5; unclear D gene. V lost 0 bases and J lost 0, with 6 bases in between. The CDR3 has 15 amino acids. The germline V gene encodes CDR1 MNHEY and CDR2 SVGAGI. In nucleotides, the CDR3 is TGTGCCAGCAGTTACTCCGGGTATAGCAATCAGCCCCAGCATTTT. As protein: CASSYSGYSNQPQHF.

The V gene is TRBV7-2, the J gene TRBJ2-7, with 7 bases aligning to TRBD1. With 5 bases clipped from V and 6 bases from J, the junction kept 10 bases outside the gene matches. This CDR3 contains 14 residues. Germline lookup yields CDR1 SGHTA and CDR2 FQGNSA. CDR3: CASSPRQTGPEQYF. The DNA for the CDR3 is TGTGCCAGCAGCCCCCGCCAGACAGGGCCCGAGCAGTACTTC.

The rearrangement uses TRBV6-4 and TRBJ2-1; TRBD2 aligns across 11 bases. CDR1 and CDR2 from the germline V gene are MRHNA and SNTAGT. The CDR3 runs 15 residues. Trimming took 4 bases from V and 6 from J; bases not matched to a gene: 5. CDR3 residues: CASSVLAGGLNEQFF. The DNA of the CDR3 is TGTGCCAGCAGTGTCCTAGCGGGAGGACTCAATGAGCAGTTCTTC.

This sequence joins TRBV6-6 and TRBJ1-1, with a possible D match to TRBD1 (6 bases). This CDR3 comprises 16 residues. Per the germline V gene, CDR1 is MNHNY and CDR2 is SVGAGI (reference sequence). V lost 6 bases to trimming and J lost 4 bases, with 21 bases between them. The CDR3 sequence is CASSSRQEFRITEAFF. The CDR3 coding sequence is TGTGCCAGCAGCTCCAGACAGGAGTTTCGTATCACTGAAGCTTTCTTT.

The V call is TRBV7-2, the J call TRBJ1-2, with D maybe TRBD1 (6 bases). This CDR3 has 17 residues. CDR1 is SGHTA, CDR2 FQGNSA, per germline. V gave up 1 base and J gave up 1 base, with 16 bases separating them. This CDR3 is CASSLGAPGQINYGYTF. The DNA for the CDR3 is TGTGCCAGCAGCTTAGGGGCCCCGGGACAAATTAACTATGGCTACACCTTC.